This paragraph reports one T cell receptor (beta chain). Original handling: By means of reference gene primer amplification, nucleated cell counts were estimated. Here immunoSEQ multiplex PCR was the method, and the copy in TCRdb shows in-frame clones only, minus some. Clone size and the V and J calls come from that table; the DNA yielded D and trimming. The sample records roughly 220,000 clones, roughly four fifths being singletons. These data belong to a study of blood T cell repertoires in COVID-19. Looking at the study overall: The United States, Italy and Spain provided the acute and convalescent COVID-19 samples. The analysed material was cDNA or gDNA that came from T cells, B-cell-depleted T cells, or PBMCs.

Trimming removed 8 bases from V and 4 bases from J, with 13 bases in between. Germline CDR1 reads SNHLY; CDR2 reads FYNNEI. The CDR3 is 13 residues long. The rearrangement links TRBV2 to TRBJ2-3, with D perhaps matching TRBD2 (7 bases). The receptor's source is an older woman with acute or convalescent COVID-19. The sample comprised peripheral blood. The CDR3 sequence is CASLLGGADTQYF. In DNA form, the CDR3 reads TGTGCCAGCCTCCTAGGGGGGGCAGATACGCAGTATTTT. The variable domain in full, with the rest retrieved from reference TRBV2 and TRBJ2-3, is EPEVTQTPSHQVTQMGQEVILRCVPISNHLYFYWYRQILGQKVEFLVSFYNNEISEKSEIFDDQFSVERPDGSNFTLKIRSTKLEDSAMYFCASLLGGADTQYFGPGTRLTVL.